Listed below are T cell receptor beta chains from one sample, sequenced in a study of blood T cell repertoires in COVID-19. The table came from immunoSEQ multiplex PCR; TCRdb's copy has only in-frame clones and leaves some out. The sample lists around 300,000 clones; about 90% were seen once. Sequencing input: PBMCs or T cells enriched from blood (not recorded which). These receptors originate from a woman younger than 35 with acute COVID-19. CDR3s include the opening cysteine and the closing phenylalanine or tryptophan. The order of the fields is J gene, D gene, V gene, clone size, CDR3 DNA, CDR3 protein. The D gene is left open where the match is weak. Where a row states a size, it is once, few, many or the class of an expanded clone; other rows omit it.

>TRBJ2-7|TRBD2|TRBV4-1|-
TGCGCCAGCAGACTTACTAGCGGGAGCTCCTACGAGCAGTACTTC
CASRLTSGSSYEQYF
>TRBJ2-7|-|TRBV5-1|-
TGCGCCAGCACCCCGCCGGGAACCTACCACGAGCAGTACTTC
CASTPPGTYHEQYF
>TRBJ1-4|TRBD1|TRBV7-9|few
TGTGCCAGCAGCCCAACAGGGGGCGCATCAAAACTGTTTTTT
CASSPTGGASKLFF
>TRBJ1-1|TRBD1|TRBV7-3|-
TGTGCCAGCAGGACAGGGGGAAAGAACACTGAAGCTTTCTTT
CASRTGGKNTEAFF
>TRBJ2-7|-|TRBV30|-
TGTGCCTGGAGTAGGACAGATTCCTACGAGCAGTACTTC
CAWSRTDSYEQYF
>TRBJ2-7|TRBD2|TRBV7-8|-
TGTGCCAGCAGTCCCGGGACTAGCGGGAGCCTCAACGAGCAGTACTTC
CASSPGTSGSLNEQYF
>TRBJ2-3|-|TRBV28|-
TGTGCCAGCAGTTTTGGTCTTGCGGGACCCACAAGTACGCAGTATTTT
CASSFGLAGPTSTQYF
>TRBJ2-5|TRBD2|TRBV5-4|-
TGTGCCAGCAGCTCGGATATAGCGGGATTGGGAGAGACCCAGTACTTC
CASSSDIAGLGETQYF
>TRBJ2-1|TRBD2|TRBV28|-
TGTGCCAGCAGTTTACGTCTCGGGGGGGATGGGCAGTTCTTC
CASSLRLGGDGQFF
>TRBJ2-4|TRBD2|TRBV7-9|-
TGTGCCAGCAGCTTAGGAGCGGGAGTTGACAAAAACATTCAGTACTTC
CASSLGAGVDKNIQYF
>TRBJ2-3|TRBD2|TRBV5-8|-
TGTGCCAGCAGCTTCGGGGAGGGTTACGATACGCAGTATTTT
CASSFGEGYDTQYF